The T cell receptor beta chain described here comes from a study of cytomegalovirus exposure and HLA in healthy donors (dated by TCRdb to about 2017). In terms of the full investigation: According to an earlier analysis of 550 to 700 of the donors, about 179 million T cells yielded approximately 120 million unique TCR beta sequences and about 300 Gb of sequence data. An early release covering 550 to 700 HLA-typed donors comprised roughly 300 gigabases of sequencing data and approximately 85 million unique TCR sequences. Among the roughly 390 genotyped donors, approximately 77% belonged to the genetic ancestry cluster associated with self-reported Caucasian donors. The study aimed to test whether cataloging public T cell receptors could reveal signatures of past pathogen exposure. The T cell repertoires of around 670 subjects were profiled by immunosequencing and related to cytomegalovirus serostatus. In addition to the first cohort of approximately 670 subjects, a separate validation cohort of 130 or so different subjects was used. To predict cytomegalovirus infection status, the study brought together high-throughput TCR immunosequencing, statistical association of individual TCRs with disease status, and machine learning. In a later analysis, previously published TCR beta repertoires from hundreds of donors were re-analyzed and high-resolution HLA genotyping was added so that TCR occurrence patterns could be studied. Rather than drawing on any new phenotypic data, the later analysis identified candidate immune exposures from TCR beta sequences and the way those sequences occurred across donors. An earlier analysis of 500 to 750 of the donors applied high-throughput TCR beta sequencing to assess whether each TCR beta V gene segment acted as functional or pseudogenic. Alongside the repertoire data, information on donor age, sex, ethnicity and CMV serostatus was compiled. In a later genetic analysis, genome-wide SNP genotypes for about three fifths of the roughly 670 donors were used, and that subset was treated as a discovery cohort. All discovery cohort repertoires had been generated on a single sequencing platform. HLA typing covered class I and class II loci at four-digit resolution. The number of donors typed differed by locus, with roughly 620-630 for A, B, C, DRB1 and DQB1, more than 500 for DQA1, 600 to 610 for DPA1, and around 460 for DPB1. Because of strong linkage in the cohort, 4 to 6 DR-DQ haplotypes were treated as single units for association and clustering. On average, around 200,000 unique TCR beta nucleotide sequences were sequenced per donor among 300 to 500 genotyped donors of the cohort, with 15% to 20% of those sequences being non-productive.

To prepare the library, the immunoSEQ multiplex PCR assay was applied. For the multiplex PCR, a mixture combining 60 forward primers for TCR Vbeta segments and 13 reverse primers for TCR Jbeta segments was used. Amplification of the CDR3 region of rearranged TCR beta genes was performed with a multiplex PCR assay on genomic DNA. On the Illumina HiSeq System, the amplified TCR beta libraries were sequenced as 87-base-pair reads. Under the source paper's analysis protocol: In a later analysis, 77 million or so unique TCR beta chains were counted across the roughly 670 repertoires, and around 10 million of these chains were shared by at least two donors. Raw reads were error-corrected and collapsed into unique sequences by a nearest-neighbor algorithm in which closely related sequences were merged to remove PCR and sequencing errors. CDR3 sequences were aligned to IMGT reference sequences to assign V, D and J gene segments. For a sequence to be retained, a match of at least six nucleotides to both a V gene segment and a J gene segment was required. Rearrangements were called productive when the CDR3 lacked stop codons and stayed in frame with V and J; all others were non-productive. Following IMGT convention, CDR3 was defined as the stretch from the second conserved V-encoded cysteine up to the conserved J-encoded phenylalanine. The earlier analysis of fewer than 700 of the donors excluded sequences that lacked an unambiguous match to a single V gene segment. In an earlier analysis of more than 500 of the donors, a V segment was called functional when productive rearrangements were above 56.7%, and segregating when the standard deviation between donors exceeded 5%. A statistical classification framework was developed to diagnose cytomegalovirus status using the catalog of TCR beta chain sequences. In a later analysis, V and J genes were assigned by comparing TCR nucleotide sequences against IMGT/GENE-DB human TR gene sequences. The TCRdist pipeline was used in a later analysis to assign CDR3 sequences and most-parsimonious VDJ recombination scenarios. In a later analysis, each TCR beta chain was defined by its CDR3 amino acid sequence together with its V-gene family, and reads without a unique V-gene family were excluded. A later analysis removed 550 to 700 highly shared, low-generation-probability nucleotide sequences to deal with suspected cross-contamination and a sequencing artifact. In a later analysis, a clonal expansion index for each public chain was calculated from normalized within-repertoire ranks of inferred template counts. In a later analysis, generation probabilities were computed using a VDJ recombination model fitted to out-of-frame rearrangements, and the results were checked against IGoR. Hypergeometric tests were used in a later analysis to score TCR-TCR, TCR-HLA and TCR-CMV co-occurrence, with a repertoire-size bias correction applied to the TCR pairs. False discovery rates were estimated in a later analysis by permuting HLA or CMV assignments 20 times. A later analysis grouped co-occurring TCRs with DBSCAN, adding TCRdist sequence similarity when clustering within HLA-allele-positive subsets. For co-occurrence clustering, repertoires with fewer than 30,000 or more than 120,000 public chains were excluded, along with five repertoires with anomalous nucleotide sharing. The source is immuneACCESS, and TCRdb retained only in-frame sequences with V and J called. Part of the clones is not carried over; for the studies checked, unresolved V genes explain less than half of this, and the remainder is unexplained. V, J and clone size were drawn from that table, and D and trimming were deduced from the DNA. This specimen's table enumerates around 150,000 clones. The top ten hold under 2.5% of the sample.

On this clone itself: Its antigen is currently not known.

The investigation overall reported the following: A later analysis reported that several top co-occurrence clusters appeared linked to parvovirus B19, influenza, CMV and Epstein-Barr virus. The study listed approximately 150 TCR beta chains as associated with cytomegalovirus. For the cohort, immune exposure information was limited to CMV serostatus. Assigning TCR associations to individual alleles was difficult when HLA alleles, especially DR and DQ, strongly co-occurred. The sequencing pipeline was judged likely to have produced a cluster of highly shared sequence variants as a technical artifact. A later genetic analysis associated a missense DCLRE1C variant with V-gene and J-gene trimming of TCR beta chains, and an independent cohort replicated the association. Compared with equally common non-associated chains, HLA-associated TCR beta chains in a later analysis were more clonally expanded and had lower generation probabilities. In an earlier analysis of 587 of the donors, most TCR beta V segments appeared in productive rearrangements about 87% or about 30% of the time, broadly matching IMGT annotations. In a later analysis, most CMV-associated TCR beta chains were found to appear HLA-restricted, with HLA associations seemingly driven largely by CMV exposure. The classifier was reported to diagnose cytomegalovirus status with high specificity and sensitivity in both the original cohort and the validation cohort. According to the authors, the approach could potentially be generalized to other disease states and immunological phenotypes. A further reported finding was that TCR beta sequences accurately predicted the HLA-A and HLA-B alleles for most subjects in the first cohort. HLA typing was unavailable for some donors at each locus, so association tests used only the typed subset. According to a later genetic analysis, donors in an Asian-associated ancestry cluster had fewer N-insertions in productive TCRs than the approximately 670-donor mean. The earlier analysis of 587 of the donors excluded roughly 17 rarely observed V segments, including chromosome 9 orphons, because counts were too low. Linkage disequilibrium might explain the correlated functional status among segregating V segments, but an unknown experimental factor could not be excluded. Sequencing depth was assumed to be roughly uniform across donors in the presence/absence analyses, though that assumption may not hold. Most TCR sequences were observed very rarely across donors, whereas some public TCRs were present in many individuals. In a later analysis, TCR association rates were found to vary across HLA loci, with the most associated TCRs seen for DRB1 alleles and the fewest for HLA-C alleles. In a later analysis, some 17,000 TCR beta sequences were associated with specific HLA alleles at a false discovery rate of 0.05. A few of the identified cytomegalovirus-associated TCR beta chains were confirmed in vitro to be specific for cytomegalovirus antigens. Some IMGT-functional V segments, including TRBV6-2 and TRBV6-3, could not be told apart with the 87-base-pair reads, so those segments were excluded. Only TCR beta chains were sequenced in this cohort, and the absence of alpha or paired-chain data limited detectable features.

The cohort consisted of 670 or so healthy bone marrow donors. All cohort members were sampled while nominally healthy, although unrecorded immune exposures were likely present. The donor tested CMV seronegative, placing the donor among the 350 or so seronegative members of the cohort. Every donor gave a peripheral blood sample, and the peripheral blood mononuclear cells from that sample were used for TCR beta sequencing. The Qiagen DNeasy Blood Extraction Kit was used to extract genomic DNA from the blood cell samples. Trimming takes 6 bases off V and 5 bases off J; junction bases not matched to a gene: 13. CDR1 SGHDT and CDR2 YYEEEE were looked up in the germline V gene. Measured from the cysteine to the phenylalanine, the CDR3 is 16 residues long. The entry retains the CDR3 DNA only, 48 bases that are in frame from base 1.

The sequencing input was PBMCs. This sequence originates from a man in his thirties or forties in good health and CMV-seronegative. The chain is encoded by TRBV5-6 joined to TRBJ2-1; a stretch of 8 junction bases matches TRBD1. The sequenced DNA: TGTGCCAGCACCACCGGGGTCGGGACAGGTAACAATGAGCAGTTCTTC. Translated, it gives CASTTGVGTGNNEQFF.